Listed below are T cell receptor beta chains from one sample, sequenced in a study of blood T cell repertoires in COVID-19. Data came from immunoSEQ multiplex PCR; TCRdb stores just in-frame clones and leaves some out. The repertoire holds 250,000 or so clones, with more than 70% as singletons. What was sequenced was peripheral blood. The receptors were sampled from a man older than 75 with acute or convalescent COVID-19. The CDR3 runs from the conserved cysteine through the conserved F or W. Fields, in order: V gene, clone size, J gene, D gene, CDR3 protein, CDR3 DNA. The D gene is left open where the match is weak. Rows may omit the clone size; those that give it use once, few, many or a size class.

V gene: TRBV4-2; clone size: once; J gene: TRBJ2-5; D gene: TRBD2; CDR3 protein: CASSQDLAVGGQETQYF; CDR3 DNA: TGTGCCAGCAGCCAAGATCTAGCGGTGGGGGGCCAAGAGACCCAGTACTTC
V gene: TRBV6-1; clone size: -; J gene: TRBJ2-4; D gene: -; CDR3 protein: CASSEVLDKGHQYF; CDR3 DNA: TGTGCCAGCAGTGAAGTATTGGACAAAGGCCATCAGTACTTC
V gene: TRBV5-1; clone size: -; J gene: TRBJ1-6; D gene: -; CDR3 protein: CASSRGADPPNSPLHF; CDR3 DNA: TGCGCCAGCAGCCGCGGGGCTGATCCACCCAATTCACCCCTCCACTTT
V gene: TRBV5-5; clone size: -; J gene: TRBJ1-2; D gene: TRBD1; CDR3 protein: CASSPGTGYYGYTF; CDR3 DNA: TGTGCCAGCAGCCCCGGGACAGGGTACTATGGCTACACCTTC
V gene: TRBV7-2; clone size: -; J gene: TRBJ2-5; D gene: TRBD2; CDR3 protein: CASTSRRGGSGTQYF; CDR3 DNA: TGTGCCAGCACCTCCAGACGGGGGGGCAGTGGGACCCAGTACTTC
V gene: TRBV11-2; clone size: -; J gene: TRBJ2-7; D gene: -; CDR3 protein: CASSLVAGISYEQYF; CDR3 DNA: TGTGCCAGCAGCTTAGTCGCAGGGATCTCCTACGAGCAGTACTTC
V gene: TRBV20-1; clone size: -; J gene: TRBJ2-6; D gene: -; CDR3 protein: CSASAHGGGKANVLTF; CDR3 DNA: TGCAGTGCTAGTGCCCATGGGGGGGGCAAGGCCAACGTCCTGACTTTC
V gene: TRBV19; clone size: -; J gene: TRBJ2-2; D gene: TRBD2; CDR3 protein: CASSITQGGTGELFF; CDR3 DNA: TGTGCCAGTAGTATAACCCAGGGAGGGACCGGGGAGCTGTTTTTT
V gene: TRBV28; clone size: -; J gene: TRBJ1-2; D gene: TRBD1; CDR3 protein: CASNVPGQHYGYTF; CDR3 DNA: TGTGCCAGCAACGTCCCGGGACAGCACTATGGCTACACCTTC
V gene: TRBV11-2; clone size: -; J gene: TRBJ1-2; D gene: -; CDR3 protein: CASSLGEGYGYTF; CDR3 DNA: TGTGCCAGCAGCTTAGGGGAGGGCTATGGCTACACCTTC
V gene: TRBV5-1; clone size: -; J gene: TRBJ2-3; D gene: TRBD2; CDR3 protein: CASSLGSGSTDTQYF; CDR3 DNA: TGCGCCAGCAGCTTGGGTAGCGGGAGCACAGATACGCAGTATTTT
V gene: TRBV28; clone size: -; J gene: TRBJ2-2; D gene: -; CDR3 protein: CASSFTGELFF; CDR3 DNA: TGTGCCAGCAGCTTCACCGGGGAGCTGTTTTTT
V gene: TRBV4-1; clone size: -; J gene: TRBJ2-2; D gene: -; CDR3 protein: CASSQDVAVAGELFF; CDR3 DNA: TGCGCCAGCAGCCAAGATGTAGCGGTCGCCGGGGAGCTGTTTTTT
V gene: TRBV9; clone size: -; J gene: TRBJ1-4; D gene: TRBD1; CDR3 protein: CASSRGQGSEKLFF; CDR3 DNA: TGTGCCAGCAGCCGGGGACAGGGCTCTGAAAAACTGTTTTTT
V gene: TRBV6-4; clone size: few; J gene: TRBJ2-2; D gene: -; CDR3 protein: CASSDTDRTGELFF; CDR3 DNA: TGTGCCAGCAGTGACACCGACAGGACCGGGGAGCTGTTTTTT
V gene: TRBV2; clone size: -; J gene: TRBJ2-3; D gene: -; CDR3 protein: CASSVLQGGTDTQYF; CDR3 DNA: TGTGCCAGCAGTGTCCTACAGGGAGGCACAGATACGCAGTATTTT
V gene: TRBV19; clone size: -; J gene: TRBJ1-5; D gene: TRBD1; CDR3 protein: CASSMGTVLSNQPQHF; CDR3 DNA: TGTGCCAGTAGTATGGGGACAGTCCTTAGCAATCAGCCCCAGCATTTT
V gene: TRBV3-1/TRBV3-2; clone size: -; J gene: TRBJ2-7; D gene: -; CDR3 protein: CASSQDLGREQYF; CDR3 DNA: TGTGCCAGCAGCCAAGATTTGGGGCGCGAGCAGTACTTC
V gene: TRBV5-4; clone size: -; J gene: TRBJ2-5; D gene: -; CDR3 protein: CASSPGRGPGETQYF; CDR3 DNA: TGTGCCAGCAGTCCCGGGCGGGGCCCGGGGGAGACCCAGTACTTC
V gene: TRBV3-1/TRBV3-2; clone size: -; J gene: TRBJ2-7; D gene: -; CDR3 protein: CASSQASGRVVTEQYF; CDR3 DNA: TGTGCCAGCAGCCAAGCGTCGGGCAGGGTTGTCACCGAGCAGTACTTC
V gene: TRBV6-1; clone size: -; J gene: TRBJ1-2; D gene: TRBD1; CDR3 protein: CASSEGQGAYYGYTF; CDR3 DNA: TGTGCCAGCAGTGAAGGGCAGGGGGCCTACTATGGCTACACCTTC
V gene: TRBV6-5; clone size: -; J gene: TRBJ1-2; D gene: -; CDR3 protein: CASSSFQGNYGYTF; CDR3 DNA: TGTGCCAGCAGTTCCTTTCAGGGGAACTATGGCTACACCTTC
V gene: TRBV4-3; clone size: -; J gene: TRBJ1-4; D gene: TRBD1; CDR3 protein: CASSQGTGANEKLFF; CDR3 DNA: TGCGCCAGCAGCCAAGGGACAGGGGCTAATGAAAAACTGTTTTTT
V gene: TRBV11-3; clone size: few; J gene: TRBJ2-3; D gene: TRBD1; CDR3 protein: CASSTGTGNRADTQYF; CDR3 DNA: TGTGCCAGCAGCACCGGGACAGGAAATCGGGCCGATACGCAGTATTTT
V gene: TRBV5-6; clone size: -; J gene: TRBJ2-3; D gene: -; CDR3 protein: CASSLTDRDTQYF; CDR3 DNA: TGTGCCAGCAGCCTAACGGACAGAGATACGCAGTATTTT
V gene: TRBV18; clone size: few; J gene: TRBJ1-1; D gene: TRBD1; CDR3 protein: CASSPSGGTEAFF; CDR3 DNA: TGTGCCAGCTCGCCTTCAGGGGGCACTGAAGCTTTCTTT
V gene: TRBV5-1; clone size: -; J gene: TRBJ2-7; D gene: TRBD2; CDR3 protein: CASSSGTSDEQYF; CDR3 DNA: TGCGCCAGCAGCTCCGGGACTAGCGACGAGCAGTACTTC
V gene: TRBV5-1; clone size: -; J gene: TRBJ2-3; D gene: TRBD2; CDR3 protein: CASSLLASGGETQYF; CDR3 DNA: TGCGCCAGCAGCTTGTTGGCTAGCGGGGGGGAGACGCAGTATTTT
V gene: TRBV2; clone size: few; J gene: TRBJ1-5; D gene: -; CDR3 protein: CASSFYSNQPQHF; CDR3 DNA: TGTGCCAGCAGTTTTTATAGCAATCAGCCCCAGCATTTT
V gene: TRBV19; clone size: -; J gene: TRBJ1-6; D gene: TRBD1; CDR3 protein: CASSAGGLLSSYNSPLHF; CDR3 DNA: TGTGCCAGTAGTGCAGGGGGTCTCTTGAGCTCCTATAATTCACCCCTCCACTTT
V gene: TRBV29-1; clone size: -; J gene: TRBJ1-3; D gene: -; CDR3 protein: CSVEGQANTIYF; CDR3 DNA: TGCAGCGTTGAAGGACAGGCAAACACCATATATTTT
V gene: TRBV19; clone size: -; J gene: TRBJ1-3; D gene: -; CDR3 protein: CASTPGSSGNTIYF; CDR3 DNA: TGTGCCAGTACCCCAGGGTCCTCTGGAAACACCATATATTTT
V gene: TRBV6-5; clone size: -; J gene: TRBJ1-4; D gene: TRBD1; CDR3 protein: CASSPGTVNEKLFF; CDR3 DNA: TGTGCCAGCAGTCCCGGGACAGTTAATGAAAAACTGTTTTTT
V gene: TRBV6-5; clone size: -; J gene: TRBJ1-2; D gene: TRBD1; CDR3 protein: CASSWDSSRNYGYTF; CDR3 DNA: TGTGCCAGCAGTTGGGACAGCAGCAGAAACTATGGCTACACCTTC
V gene: TRBV7-9; clone size: -; J gene: TRBJ1-4; D gene: -; CDR3 protein: CASSSYRAEKLFF; CDR3 DNA: TGTGCCAGCAGCTCTTACAGGGCCGAAAAACTGTTTTTT
V gene: TRBV27; clone size: -; J gene: TRBJ2-5; D gene: TRBD1; CDR3 protein: CASSTGGAETQYF; CDR3 DNA: TGTGCCAGCAGCACAGGGGGCGCAGAGACCCAGTACTTC
V gene: TRBV5-4; clone size: -; J gene: TRBJ2-7; D gene: -; CDR3 protein: CASSHGRGEQYF; CDR3 DNA: TGTGCCAGCAGCCACGGTAGGGGGGAGCAGTACTTC
V gene: TRBV3-1/TRBV3-2; clone size: -; J gene: TRBJ2-4; D gene: TRBD2; CDR3 protein: CASSQEIAGAGGAKNIQYF; CDR3 DNA: TGTGCCAGCAGCCAAGAGATAGCGGGAGCGGGTGGGGCCAAAAACATTCAGTACTTC
V gene: TRBV23-1; clone size: -; J gene: TRBJ2-6; D gene: TRBD1; CDR3 protein: CASSQPVPGQGATGANVLTF; CDR3 DNA: TGCGCCAGCAGTCAACCCGTACCGGGACAGGGGGCGACCGGGGCCAACGTCCTGACTTTC
V gene: TRBV9; clone size: -; J gene: TRBJ2-5; D gene: -; CDR3 protein: CASSVGTKFQETQYF; CDR3 DNA: TGTGCCAGCAGCGTAGGGACAAAATTCCAAGAGACCCAGTACTTC
V gene: TRBV24-1; clone size: -; J gene: TRBJ1-1; D gene: -; CDR3 protein: CATSLNTEAFF; CDR3 DNA: TGTGCCACCAGCCTAAACACTGAAGCTTTCTTT
V gene: TRBV4-3; clone size: -; J gene: TRBJ1-1; D gene: -; CDR3 protein: CASSQVGGNTEAFF; CDR3 DNA: TGCGCCAGCAGCCAAGTCGGAGGGAACACTGAAGCTTTCTTT